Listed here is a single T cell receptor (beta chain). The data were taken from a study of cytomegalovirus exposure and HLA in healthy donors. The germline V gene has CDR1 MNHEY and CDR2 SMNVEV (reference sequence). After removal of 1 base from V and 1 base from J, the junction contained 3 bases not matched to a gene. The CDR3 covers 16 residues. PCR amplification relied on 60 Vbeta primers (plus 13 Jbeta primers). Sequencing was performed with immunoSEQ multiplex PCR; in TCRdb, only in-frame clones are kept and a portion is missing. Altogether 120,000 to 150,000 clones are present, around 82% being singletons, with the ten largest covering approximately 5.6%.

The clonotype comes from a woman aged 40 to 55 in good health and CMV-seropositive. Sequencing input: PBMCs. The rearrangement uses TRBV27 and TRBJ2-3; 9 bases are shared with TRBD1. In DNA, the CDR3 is TGTGCCAGCAGTTTATATAGGACAGGGGGCACAGATACGCAGTATTTT. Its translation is CASSLYRTGGTDTQYF.